This record looks at one TCR beta chain sequence and its context. The antigen is unknown. Every isolated RNA sample was fully reverse transcribed, so sequencing captured expressed TCRB transcripts. Data came from immunoSEQ multiplex PCR; TCRdb stores just in-frame clones and leaves some out. The table lists hundreds of thousands of clones, roughly 12% of them singletons. This sample stems from a study of beta chain features in type 1 diabetes. Study-wide context: What patients shared with healthy donors was a similar profile of age, gender and cell yields.

The study, taken as a whole, reports: Across all four CD4+ subsets, people with type 1 diabetes showed modestly shorter TCRB CDR3s. Compared with healthy donors, patients appeared to share more similar naive, central memory and regulatory TCRB repertoires. In these data, an HLA type influence on TCRB rearrangement remained unresolved.

Every donor had blood drawn once into heparin, 90 to 150 mL on average. The receptor was derived from a young man with type 1 diabetes. Sequencing was carried out using naive CD4+ T cells from blood.

The CDR3, as DNA: TGTGCCTGGAGGGGAGGGTCAACTGAGCAGTTCTTC. Protein: CAWRGGSTEQFF. The chain combines TRBV30 with TRBJ2-1; 7 nucleotides match TRBD2. The length of the CDR3 is 12 residues. Germline CDR1 is GTSNPN and CDR2 is SVGIG (reference sequence). V lost 3 bases and J lost 9; bases outside the gene matches: 5.